This record concerns one TCR beta chain sequence. The antigen is undetermined. The data were produced by immunoSEQ multiplex PCR, yet TCRdb's version contains in-frame clones alone and is incomplete. The profile covers about 350,000 clones, with roughly 85% appearing a single time and 2.5% to 3.5% taken by the ten largest. This entry is derived from a study of Ad26.COV2.S vaccination and SARS-CoV-2 variants. As for the study in general: Ad26.COV2.S shots went into the muscle once or twice, 56 days apart. Study conclusions and caveats: From the TCR breadth and depth analyses, total T cell responses may have been underestimated. After vaccination, reports described spike-specific CD8+ and CD4+ T cell responses as showing substantial breadth. Whether participants received vaccine or placebo, their non-spike TCR breadth was similar.

Treatment specified: over 15 received Ad26.COV2.S at low or high dose, single or two shots; about 5 received placebo; per-sample allocation not given. Collection of samples fell on day 63 after the first vaccine or placebo injection. Germline CDR1 reads MNHEY; CDR2 reads SVGAGI. The CDR3 loop spans 13 amino acids. Trimming pared 6 bases from V and 5 bases from J, leaving 13 bases between. The gene calls are TRBV6-5 and TRBJ1-1, with no clear D. The source is a person between 18 and 60 years old who received the Ad26.COV2.S COVID-19 vaccine or a placebo. Here the sequenced sample was peripheral blood, taken in a trial of Ad26.COV2.S vaccine versus placebo. The CDR3 nucleotides read TGTGCCAGCAGGGTGGCCGCTAGGACTGAAGCTTTCTTT. This sequence encodes CASRVAARTEAFF.